This T cell receptor (beta chain) was recorded in a study of Ad26.COV2.S vaccination and SARS-CoV-2 variants. General observations from the study: CD8+ and CD4+ T cells specific for spike reportedly responded with substantial breadth after vaccination.

Worth noting for this clone: Its specificity is not known.

Regarding treatment: 15 to 20 received Ad26.COV2.S at low or high dose, single or two shots; roughly five received placebo; per-sample allocation not given. Following the first vaccine or placebo injection, samples were taken on day 63. Assay used: immunoSEQ multiplex PCR; TCRdb lists only in-frame clones, some missing. This sample yields about 400,000 clones, of which about four fifths are seen a single time; around 7.3% belongs to the top ten. The TCR was taken from a person between 18 and 60 years old who received the Ad26.COV2.S COVID-19 vaccine or a placebo. Sample: peripheral blood, taken in a trial of Ad26.COV2.S vaccine versus placebo.

In DNA, the CDR3 is TGTGCCAGCAGCTCTCGGACTAGCGGGCCTACCTACGAGCAGTACTTC. Encoded protein: CASSSRTSGPTYEQYF. The rearrangement joins TRBV5-5 to TRBJ2-7, with TRBD2 identical over 11 bases. Germline loops: CDR1 SGHKS, CDR2 YYEKEE (reference sequence). The CDR3 is 16 amino acids. The ends lost 3 bases at V and 2 bases at J; junction bases unmatched: 7.